The entry that follows covers one T cell receptor (beta chain) sequence. The antigen is not known. The final CDR3 position lacks the conserved phenylalanine or tryptophan, pointing to a likely read error. No DNA is shown, since the ends of the CDR3 on it are uncertain; the CDR3 is the one TCRdb lists. Time point given: newly diagnosed GD, antithyroid drugs for less than 3 months. RNA from PBMCs was the source of the TCR library. CDR1 is SGHNT, CDR2 YENEEA, per germline. Counting both end residues, the CDR3 totals 13 amino acids. The data stem from a study of regulatory T cells in long-lasting Graves disease. The overall study: The study enrolled newly diagnosed Graves' patients on antithyroid drugs under 3 months. General study points: Sharing of public clonotypes was greater in persistent patients (about 2,500) than in new patients (around 890).

Construction of the TCR beta libraries employed iRepertoire HTBI primers in conjunction with Arm-PCR of CDR3 regions. TCRdb independently ran MiXCR on the multiplex PCR reads; one entry per CDR3 protein. This table holds 450,000 to 600,000 distinct CDR3 sequences, around an eighth found once. A further study also used this sample, focusing on T cells in Graves' hyperthyroidism and ophthalmopathy. That paper states: HTBI primers were the set used in a first-round RT-PCR of the TCR CDR3. Blood also carried most thyroid clonotypes expanded above 0.001.

This clonotype originated in a man aged 25 to 40 with Graves disease. The chain has TRBV11-3 and TRBJ2-1; the DNA was not compared with TRBD2, the D call given in the table. The input for sequencing was peripheral blood mononuclear cells (PBMCs), taken at new diagnosis, from a patient treated with antithyroid drugs. The CDR3 reads CASSLLAPHPRFL.